This T cell receptor beta chain was obtained from a study of patients and donors after allogeneic stem cell transplantation. In TCRdb, the RT-PCR reads were re-called with MiXCR into one record per CDR3 protein. The sample lists about 960,000 distinct CDR3 sequences; approximately 18% were seen once. The ends were cut back, 6 bases at V and 6 bases at J, with 20 bases in the middle. CDR1 and CDR2 from the germline V gene are MNHNS and SASEGT. This CDR3 is built from 15 residues. The material sequenced was blood, either unsorted or a sorted T cell fraction (not recorded which). The sequence derives from a human donor who was either an allogeneic HSCT recipient or a stem cell or donor lymphocyte infusion donor (not recorded which). It is not recorded whose cells these are; they may come from a transplant donor. The chain couples TRBV6-1 to TRBJ1-2, with no clear D. The DNA for the CDR3 is TGTGCCAGCAGACCCCTCCCGACATTCATGCATGGCTACACCTTC. It yields the protein CASRPLPTFMHGYTF.